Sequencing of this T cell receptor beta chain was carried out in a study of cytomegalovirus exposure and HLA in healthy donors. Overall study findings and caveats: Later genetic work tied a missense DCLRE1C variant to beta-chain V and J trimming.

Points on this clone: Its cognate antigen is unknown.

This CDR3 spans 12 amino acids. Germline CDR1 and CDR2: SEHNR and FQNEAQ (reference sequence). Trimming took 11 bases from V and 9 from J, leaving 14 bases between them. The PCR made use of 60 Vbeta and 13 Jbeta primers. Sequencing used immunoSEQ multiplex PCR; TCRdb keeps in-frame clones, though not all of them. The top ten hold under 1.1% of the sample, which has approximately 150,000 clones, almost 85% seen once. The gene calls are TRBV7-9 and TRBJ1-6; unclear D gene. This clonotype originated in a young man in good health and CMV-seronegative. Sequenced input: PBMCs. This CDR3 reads CASGRDLSPLHF. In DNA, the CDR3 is TGTGCCTCCGGACGGGATCTTTCACCCCTCCACTTT.